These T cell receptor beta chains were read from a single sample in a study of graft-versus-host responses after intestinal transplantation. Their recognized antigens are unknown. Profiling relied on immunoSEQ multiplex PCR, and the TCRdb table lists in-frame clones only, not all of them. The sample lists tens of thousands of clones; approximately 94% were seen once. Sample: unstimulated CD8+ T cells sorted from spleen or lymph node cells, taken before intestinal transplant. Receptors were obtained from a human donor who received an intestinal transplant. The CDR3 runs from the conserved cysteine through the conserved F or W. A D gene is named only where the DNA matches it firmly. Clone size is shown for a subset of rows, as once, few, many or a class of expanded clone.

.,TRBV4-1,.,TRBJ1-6,TGCGCCAGCAGCCAAGATTACGGGCGGGATTCACCCCTCCACTTT,CASSQDYGRDSPLHF
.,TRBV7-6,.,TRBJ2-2,TGTGCCAGCAGCTTAGGGGCGGGCGGGGAGCTGTTTTTT,CASSLGAGGELFF
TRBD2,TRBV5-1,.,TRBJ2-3,TGCGCCAGCTCCAGGACTAGCGGGGGGGCGAGGACAGATACGCAGTATTTT,CASSRTSGGARTDTQYF
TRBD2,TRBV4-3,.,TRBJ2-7,TGCGCCAGCAGCCAAGGACTAGCGGAGCACTACGAGCAGTACTTC,CASSQGLAEHYEQYF
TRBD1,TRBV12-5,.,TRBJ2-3,TGTGCTAGTGGTTTGCCCCCCAAAGGACAGGCGGGCACAGATACGCAGTATTTT,CASGLPPKGQAGTDTQYF
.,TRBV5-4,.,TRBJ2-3,TGTGCCAGCAGCTTGGCCAGCGGGTCTGTGTATACGCAGTATTTT,CASSLASGSVYTQYF
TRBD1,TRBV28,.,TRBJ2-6,TGTGCCAGCAGTGCTTTTGGGACAGGAATCTCTGGGGCCAACGTCCTGACTTTC,CASSAFGTGISGANVLTF
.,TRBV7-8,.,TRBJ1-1,TGTGCCAGCAGCTTAGTGAGTAGGCAGGGGATGGTAACTGAAGCTTTCTTT,CASSLVSRQGMVTEAFF
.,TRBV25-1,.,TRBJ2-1,TGTGCCAGCAGTGATCGGACAGCTACCTACAATGAGCAGTTCTTC,CASSDRTATYNEQFF
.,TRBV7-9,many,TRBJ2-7,TGTGCCAGCAGCTTATCGGGTAACTACGAGCAGTACTTC,CASSLSGNYEQYF
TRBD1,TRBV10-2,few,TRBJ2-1,TGCGCCAGTAGGGGGGGGACAGGGGGATCTGAGCAGTTCTTC,CASRGGTGGSEQFF
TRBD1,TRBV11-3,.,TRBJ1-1,TGTGCCAGCAGCTCACGGACAGGGGGGAACACTGAAGCTTTCTTT,CASSSRTGGNTEAFF
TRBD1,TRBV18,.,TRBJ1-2,TGTGCCAGCTCACCACCTTCTCGACAGGGGGCGGAAGGCTACACCTTC,CASSPPSRQGAEGYTF
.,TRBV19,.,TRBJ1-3,TGTGCCAGTAGTATTGACAACCACTCTGGAAACACCATATATTTT,CASSIDNHSGNTIYF
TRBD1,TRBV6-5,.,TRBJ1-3,TGTGCCAGCAGTTACTCCCAGGGGGCTGGAAACACCATATATTTT,CASSYSQGAGNTIYF
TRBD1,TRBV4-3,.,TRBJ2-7,TGCGCCAGCAGCCAAGCGACAGGGACACACGAGCAGTACTTC,CASSQATGTHEQYF
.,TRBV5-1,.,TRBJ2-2,TGCGCCAGCAGCTTGGCAGGGTGGGATAGAGAGCTGTTTTTT,CASSLAGWDRELFF
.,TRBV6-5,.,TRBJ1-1,TGTGCCAGCAGTTACTCCGACGGGAGTGAAGCTTTCTTT,CASSYSDGSEAFF
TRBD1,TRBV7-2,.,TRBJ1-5,TGTGCCAGCAGCCTGACAGGGGGCGCTTCTCAGCCCCAGCATTTT,CASSLTGGASQPQHF
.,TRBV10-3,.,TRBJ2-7,TGTGCCACCTCACAAGACAGCTCCTACGAGCAGTACTTC,CATSQDSSYEQYF
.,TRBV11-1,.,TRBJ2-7,TGTGCCAGCAGCTTGGAGAGCTCCTACGAGCAGTACTTC,CASSLESSYEQYF
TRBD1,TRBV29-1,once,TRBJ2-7,TGCAGCGTTGAAGATCCAGGGGGTACATACGAGCAGTACTTC,CSVEDPGGTYEQYF
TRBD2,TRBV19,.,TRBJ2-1,TGTGCCAGTAGTATCCCCGGGACTAGCGGGGGGCTCTCTGGGTCCTACAATGAGCAGTTCTTC,CASSIPGTSGGLSGSYNEQFF
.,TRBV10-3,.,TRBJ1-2,TGTGCCATCAGTGTCCCTCGGGGGGGCTACACCTTC,CAISVPRGGYTF
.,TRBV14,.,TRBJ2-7,TGTGCCAGCAGCTATGGGACTCACTACGAGCAGTACTTC,CASSYGTHYEQYF
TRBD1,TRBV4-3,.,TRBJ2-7,TGCGCCAGCAGCCAAGTAAAGGCCGGGACAGTTTCCTACGAGCAGTACTTC,CASSQVKAGTVSYEQYF
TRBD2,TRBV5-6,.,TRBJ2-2,TGTGCCAGCAGCTTGGTGACTAGCGGGGGGCTGAACACCGGGGAGCTGTTTTTT,CASSLVTSGGLNTGELFF